This passage covers 9 T cell receptor beta chains from one sample sequenced in a study of blood T cells in healthy people across ages. A second PCR of about 7 to 12 cycles used a sample-barcoded 5' primer and a J-beta primer mix. Using its own MiXCR run on the 5' RACE reads, TCRdb lists one record per CDR3 protein. The sample includes about 1,500,000 distinct CDR3 sequences, approximately 42% seen only once; the top ten take roughly 7.9%. The sequenced sample consisted of blood. All receptors come from a woman aged 18-35 years in good health.

This chain connects TRBV12-5 to TRBJ2-1; 10 nucleotides agree with TRBD2. This CDR3 spans 15 amino acids. V trimming: 7 bases; J trimming: 10 bases; junction bases outside the gene matches: 13. CDR1 is LGHNT and CDR2 is FRNRAP in the germline V gene. In nucleotides, the CDR3 is TGTGCTAGTGTGTTAGCGGGAGGAAGGTACGCCGAGCAGTTCTTC. It is translated as CASVLAGGRYAEQFF.

V gene TRBV27 combines with J gene TRBJ2-1, with TRBD1 identical over 11 bases. The J call may be wrong; the DNA end is better matched by TRBJ2-7. The CDR3 length is 15 residues. Germline values: CDR1 MNHEY, CDR2 SMNVEV (reference sequence). CDR3 residues: CASSLGQGASGEQYF. CDR3 in DNA: TGTGCCAGCAGTTTAGGACAGGGGGCGAGCGGCGAGCAGTACTTC.

V and J are TRBV29-1 and TRBJ2-1, with a possible D match to TRBD1 (7 bases). Trimming took off 0 bases at V and 0 bases at J, with 12 bases between the two ends. The germline V gene has CDR1 SQVTM and CDR2 ANQGSEA. The CDR3 covers 16 residues. Here the CDR3 DNA reads TGCAGCGTTGAAGACGGGGGACAGAGCTCCTACAATGAGCAGTTCTTC. Its translation: CSVEDGGQSSYNEQFF.

The rearrangement uses TRBV10-1 and TRBJ2-7; no definite D call. Trimming shortened V by 1 base and J by 6 bases, and 16 bases separated the two germline ends. The germline CDR1 and CDR2 sequences are WNHNN and SYGVQD (reference sequence). The CDR3 contains 15 residues. The CDR3 spells CASSEFAEAFAEQYF. The CDR3 DNA reads as TGCGCCAGCAGTGAGTTTGCCGAGGCCTTCGCCGAGCAGTACTTC.

The rearrangement links TRBV27 to TRBJ2-7; TRBD2 agrees at 9 bases. The CDR3 runs 15 residues. V shed 4 bases, J shed 2 bases, and the junction held 6 bases outside the gene matches. CDR1 and CDR2 from the germline V gene are MNHEY and SMNVEV (reference sequence). CDR3 sequence reads: CASSSEREVAYEQYF. The CDR3 DNA reads as TGTGCCAGCAGTTCGGAGCGGGAGGTGGCCTACGAGCAGTACTTC.

This chain joins TRBV6-1 and TRBJ2-1, with 9 bases lining up with TRBD1. The CDR3 runs 14 residues. Germline lookup yields CDR1 MNHNS and CDR2 SASEGT. The ends lost 6 bases at V and 6 bases at J; junction bases unmatched: 6. The CDR3 DNA follows: TGTGCCAGCAGGGACAGGGGCATTCTCAATGAGCAGTTCTTC. This translates into CASRDRGILNEQFF.

This chain joins TRBV20-1 and TRBJ2-1, with D perhaps given as TRBD1 or TRBD2 (5 bases each). The V gene lost 5 bases and the J gene lost 4 bases, with 15 bases spanning the gap. The CDR3 extends over 14 amino acids. Germline V lookup: CDR1 DFQATT, CDR2 SNEGSKA (reference sequence). CDR3 nucleotide sequence: TGCAGTGCTGTACGGGACGGATTATACAATGAGCAGTTCTTC. This codes for CSAVRDGLYNEQFF.

This clonotype was observed a single time. The chain is built from TRBV9 and TRBJ2-4; possibly TRBD1 for D (6 bases). Germline V gene lookup returns CDR1 SGDLS and CDR2 YYNGEE. V lost 3 bases to trimming and J lost 0 bases, with 13 bases between them. The CDR3 consists of 16 residues. CDR3 coding DNA: TGTGCCAGCAGCGCCCGGACAGACGGAGCCAAAAACATTCAGTACTTC. It is translated as CASSARTDGAKNIQYF.

V and J are TRBV20-1 and TRBJ2-7; tentatively, D is TRBD2 (5 bases). Germline CDR1 is DFQATT and CDR2 is SNEGSKA (reference sequence). The CDR3 totals 15 residues. The V gene lost 0 bases and the J gene lost 0 bases, with 12 bases spanning the gap. The CDR3 DNA is TGCAGTGCTAGAGATGGCCAGCGGCCCTCCTACGAGCAGTACTTC. Its protein product is CSARDGQRPSYEQYF.